The sample holds a few counts of the clone carrying this T cell receptor beta chain. As yet, its antigen is unknown. The data are from a study of neurological immune-mediated disorders. General study findings and limits: The level of TCR clonal expansion was highest in patients with HTLV-1-associated myelopathy and lowest in multiple sclerosis, where it fell below the level seen in healthy controls.

The time point is: longitudinal time-point 1 (baseline). CDR1 KGHSH and CDR2 LQKENI come from the germline V gene. The CDR3 is 15 residues long. The ends lost 2 bases at V and 4 bases at J; junction bases unmatched: 4. TCRdb analysed the 5' RACE reads with MiXCR anew, one entry per CDR3 protein. The sample carries about 57,000 distinct CDR3 sequences, about 10% recorded once. This sequence joins TRBV18 and TRBJ1-5; 8 nucleotides match TRBD1. The material sequenced was PBMCs. This clonotype was obtained from a male donor with HTLV-1-associated myelopathy (HAM/TSP). This CDR3 is CASSPAGGRNQPQHF. In DNA form, the CDR3 reads TGTGCCAGCTCACCAGCAGGGGGCAGGAATCAGCCCCAGCATTTT.